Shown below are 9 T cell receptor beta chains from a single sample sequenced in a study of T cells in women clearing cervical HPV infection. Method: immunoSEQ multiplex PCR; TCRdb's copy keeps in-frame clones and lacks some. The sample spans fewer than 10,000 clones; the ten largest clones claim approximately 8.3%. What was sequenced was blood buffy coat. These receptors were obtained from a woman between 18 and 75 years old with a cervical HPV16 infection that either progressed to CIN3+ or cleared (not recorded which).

Incomplete CDR3 DNA: TGTGCCAGCAGTGAGAACAGGGGAACAGGGAACACTGAA. Its protein product is CASSENRGTGNTE. The CDR3 reads in full as CASSENRGTGNTEAFF. The chain recombines TRBV2 with TRBJ1-1; 7 bases are a match to TRBD1. The read comes to an end 3 residues before the CDR3 does, leaving the germline J gene to fill in the end. The V gene end was trimmed by 3 bases and the J gene end by 1 base; junction bases not matched to a gene: 8. Looked up from germline, CDR1 is SNHLY and CDR2 is FYNNEI. This CDR3 has 16 residues.

The CDR3 here is CSARGLAGVSEQYF. CDR3 DNA, as far as it was read: TGCAGTGCTAGGGGACTAGCGGGGGTTTCCGAG. V and J are TRBV20-1 and TRBJ2-7; TRBD2 matches 14 bases. The read falls 3 residues short of the CDR3 end, and the missing part is taken from the germline J gene. Germline assignment: CDR1 DFQATT and CDR2 SNEGSKA (reference sequence). This CDR3 is built from 14 residues. The junction had 4 bases not matched to a gene; V was cut back by 3 bases and J by 6 bases.

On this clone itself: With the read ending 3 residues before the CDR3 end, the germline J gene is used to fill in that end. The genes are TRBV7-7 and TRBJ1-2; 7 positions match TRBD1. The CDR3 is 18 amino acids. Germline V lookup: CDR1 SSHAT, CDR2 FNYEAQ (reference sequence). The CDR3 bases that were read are TGTGCCAGCAGCTCGCAGGGGGTGAGCGGGGGCACTTACAATGAC. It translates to CASSSQGVSGGTYND. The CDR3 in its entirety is CASSSQGVSGGTYNDYTF.

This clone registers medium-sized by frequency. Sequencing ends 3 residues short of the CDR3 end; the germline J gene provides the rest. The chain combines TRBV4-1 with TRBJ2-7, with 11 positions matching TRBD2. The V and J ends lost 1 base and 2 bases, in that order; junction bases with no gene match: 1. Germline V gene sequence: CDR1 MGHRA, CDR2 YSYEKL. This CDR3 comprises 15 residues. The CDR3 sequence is CASSQGLAGTYEQYF. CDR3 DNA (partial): TGCGCCAGCAGCCAAGGACTAGCGGGGACCTACGAG.

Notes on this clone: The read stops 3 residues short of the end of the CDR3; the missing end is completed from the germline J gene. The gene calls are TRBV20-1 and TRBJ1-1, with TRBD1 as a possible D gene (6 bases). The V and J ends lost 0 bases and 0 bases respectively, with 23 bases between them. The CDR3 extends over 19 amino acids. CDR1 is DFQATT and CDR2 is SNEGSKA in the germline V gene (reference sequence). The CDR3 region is CSARELNPPPGEMNTEAFF. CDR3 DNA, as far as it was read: TGCAGTGCTAGAGAATTGAACCCCCCACCAGGGGAGATGAACACTGAA.

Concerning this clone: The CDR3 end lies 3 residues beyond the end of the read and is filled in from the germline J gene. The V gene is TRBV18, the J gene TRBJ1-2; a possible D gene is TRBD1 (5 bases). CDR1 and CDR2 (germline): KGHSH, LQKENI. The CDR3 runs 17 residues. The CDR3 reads CASSPSIAGGSTDTYTF. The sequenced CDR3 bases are TGTGCCAGCTCACCGTCGATAGCGGGGGGGAGCACAGATACC.

This CDR3 reads CASSTDGFYFRAFF. The CDR3 bases that were read are TGTGCCAGTAGTACTGACGGGTTTTATTTTAGG. The chain joins TRBV19 to TRBJ1-1, with no clear D. Read data end 3 residues before the CDR3 end; the end is taken from the germline J gene. Looked up from germline, CDR1 is LNHDA and CDR2 is SQIVND (reference sequence). The CDR3 length is 14 residues.

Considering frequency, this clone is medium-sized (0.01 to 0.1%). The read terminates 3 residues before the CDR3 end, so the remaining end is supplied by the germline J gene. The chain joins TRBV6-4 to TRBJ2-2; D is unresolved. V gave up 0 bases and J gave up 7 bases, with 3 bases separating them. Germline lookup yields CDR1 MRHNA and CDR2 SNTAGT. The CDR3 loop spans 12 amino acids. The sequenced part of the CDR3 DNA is TGTGCCAGCAGTGACTCCGTCGGGGAG. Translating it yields CASSDSVGE. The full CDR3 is CASSDSVGELFF.

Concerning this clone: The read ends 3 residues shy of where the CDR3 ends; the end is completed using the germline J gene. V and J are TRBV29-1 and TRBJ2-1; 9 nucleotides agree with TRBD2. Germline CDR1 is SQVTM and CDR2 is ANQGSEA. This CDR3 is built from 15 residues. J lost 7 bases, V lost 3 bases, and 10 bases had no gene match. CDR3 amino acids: CSVDAPGLARNEQFF. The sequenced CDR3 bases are TGCAGCGTTGACGCCCCAGGACTAGCGCGGAATGAG.